The rows below give T cell receptor beta chains drawn from one sample of a study of T cell changes during pregnancy in multiple sclerosis. Some clones are missing from TCRdb's copy, which holds only in-frame ones; the method was immunoSEQ multiplex PCR. The sample includes about 18,000 clones, 84% seen only once; the top ten take 15% to 20%. The sample consisted of CD8+ T cells from peripheral blood mononuclear cells, taken in the third trimester of pregnancy. The receptors here all came from a female donor in good health, enrolled as a control in a pregnancy study. CDR3s include the opening cysteine and the closing phenylalanine or tryptophan.

V,CDR3
TRBV11-3,CASSPILGNTGMENTGELFF
TRBV27,CASSTLGQHYSNTEAFF
TRBV5-4,CASSFRRETNTEAFF
TRBV29-1,CSVAEQSYEQYF
TRBV29-1,CSVEDPLFSGYEQYF
TRBV28,CASSYLSYEQFF
TRBV9,CASSRTGGLSPLHF
TRBV5-6,CASSPRGVLDTQYF
TRBV19,CASTGRSSDTQYF
TRBV9,CASSIRGLAGGNTGELFF
TRBV13,CASSSGTGLTSSYNEQFF
TRBV5-5,CASSPRDSNYEQYF
TRBV30,CAWVDRGGTEAFF
TRBV6-5,CASMGTVDSGEQFF
TRBV5-6,CASSLGDRDHGGYTF
TRBV15,CATSSGTENYSNQPQHF
TRBV4-3,CASSQSPGQGSDTQYF
TRBV12-5,CASGPGSGGGRETQYF
TRBV19,CASSIGEEGTEAFF
TRBV4-1,CASSQTSGLGETQYF
TRBV6-5,CASSYFSEGSANVLTF
TRBV19,CASSNVQGLDYGYTF
TRBV28,CASSLESGTISAEQFF
TRBV7-8,CASSAGTGRTGELFF
TRBV19,CASSIAGTPSWEQYF
TRBV6-5,CASSYAGAGTEAFF
TRBV19,CASSITGGSDYGYTF
TRBV27,CASSLMAGPEQFF
TRBV13,CASSLGGAGGEKLFF